This T cell receptor beta chain was sequenced for a study of blood T cell repertoires in COVID-19. Overall study context: Samples of COVID-19 (acute and convalescent) were obtained from the United States, Italy and Spain. Sources were T cells, B-cell-depleted T cells, or PBMCs; the material itself was cDNA or gDNA.

Original data processing: How many nucleated cells were present was estimated from reference gene primer amplification. Method: immunoSEQ multiplex PCR; TCRdb's copy keeps in-frame clones and lacks some. The V and J calls and clone size come from that table; D and trimming were worked out from the DNA. The sample lists fewer than 200,000 clones; 70% to 90% were seen once. The CDR3 is 12 amino acids. With V trimmed by 4 bases and J by 7 bases, 0 bases remained unmatched. V is TRBV12-3 or TRBV12-4 and J is TRBJ1-5, with 8 nucleotides matching TRBD1. Sequenced material: peripheral blood. This sequence originates from a man aged 35 to 55 who had recovered from COVID-19. CDR3 in DNA: TGTGCCAGCAGTTCAGGGGGCCAGCCCCAGCATTTT. It translates to CASSSGGQPQHF.